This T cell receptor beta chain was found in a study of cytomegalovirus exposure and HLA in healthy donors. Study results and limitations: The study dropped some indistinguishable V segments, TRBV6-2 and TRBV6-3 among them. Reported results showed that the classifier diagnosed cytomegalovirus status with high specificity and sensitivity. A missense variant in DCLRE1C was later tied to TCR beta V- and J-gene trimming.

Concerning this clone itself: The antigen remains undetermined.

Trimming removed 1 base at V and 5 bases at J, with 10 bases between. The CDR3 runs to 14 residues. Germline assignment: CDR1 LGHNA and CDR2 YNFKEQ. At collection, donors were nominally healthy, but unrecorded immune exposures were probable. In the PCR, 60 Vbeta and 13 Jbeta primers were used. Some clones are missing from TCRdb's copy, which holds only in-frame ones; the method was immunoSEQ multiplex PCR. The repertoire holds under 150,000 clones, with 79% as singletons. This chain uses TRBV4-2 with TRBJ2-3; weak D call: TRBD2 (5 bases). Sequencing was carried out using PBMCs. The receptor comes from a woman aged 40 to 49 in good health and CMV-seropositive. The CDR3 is CASSQGERVDTQYF. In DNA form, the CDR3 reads TGTGCCAGCAGCCAAGGGGAGCGAGTAGATACGCAGTATTTT.